The rows below give T cell receptor beta chains drawn from one sample of a study of STAT5B mutations in CD4+ large granular lymphocyte leukemia. TCRdb keeps only in-frame clones here, not all; method: immunoSEQ multiplex PCR. The data hold 40,000 to 55,000 clones, with about 86% observed a single time. Source material: CD4+ T cells from blood buffy coats. These receptors were collected from a human donor in good health. Each CDR3 is given with its conserved first and last residue.

J,length,V,CDR3
TRBJ1-1,12,TRBV29-1,CSVEDTNSGAFF
TRBJ2-1,12,TRBV2,CASTDRDNEQFF
TRBJ2-1,18,TRBV11-2,CASSLDIQRHLPYNEQFF
TRBJ2-1,18,TRBV7-3,CASSLEGTSGRHYNEQFF
TRBJ2-3,13,TRBV9,CASSEGITTTQYF
TRBJ2-5,17,TRBV28,CASSLGRLAGSQETQYF
TRBJ1-4,13,TRBV2,CASSTGEGEKLFF
TRBJ1-1,19,TRBV9,CASSSSPGQGAFGSTEAFF
TRBJ1-2,15,TRBV30,CAWSVGRGGGYGYTF
TRBJ2-5,14,TRBV7-8,CASNEREGLETQYF
TRBJ2-7,19,TRBV28,CASSPREAGASGRPYEQYF
TRBJ2-7,11,TRBV28,CASAGTYEQYF
TRBJ2-5,17,TRBV19,CASSIPRSPGVNRTQYF
TRBJ2-5,17,TRBV18,CASSPERPETGVETQYF
TRBJ2-2,15,TRBV5-1,CASVLGITDTGELFF
TRBJ2-1,15,TRBV5-1,CASSLYMSGNNEQFF
TRBJ2-4,16,TRBV4-1,CASSQGEGQTKNIQYF
TRBJ1-3,16,TRBV9,CASSVGRGSSGNTIYF
TRBJ2-3,16,TRBV14,CASETFIGQNTDTQYF
TRBJ1-3,13,TRBV2,CASSILSGNTIYF
TRBJ2-1,14,TRBV7-9,CASSSGLLNNEQFF
TRBJ2-7,14,TRBV15,CATSRERGTYEQYF
TRBJ1-3,16,TRBV4-1,CASSQEPSGSGNTIYF
TRBJ1-1,15,TRBV6-6,CASSPGGAGNTEAFF
TRBJ1-2,12,TRBV29-1,CSVEESIYGYTF
TRBJ2-1,15,TRBV27,CASSPLARGYNEQFF
TRBJ2-4,19,TRBV19,CASSMETGTTRGAKNIQYF
TRBJ2-7,14,TRBV7-6,CASSLGLAGDKQYF
TRBJ1-5,18,TRBV28,CASSSPNDGGVSNQPQHF
TRBJ2-7,15,TRBV19,CASKRRQESSYEQYF
TRBJ2-3,14,TRBV2,CASKISGGEDTQYF
TRBJ1-2,13,TRBV6-1,CASSVGQYYGYTF
TRBJ2-5,15,TRBV7-9,CASSLARVLQETQYF
TRBJ1-2,16,TRBV11-2,CATALGGAGLNYGYTF
TRBJ1-4,15,TRBV10-2,CASSSGQATNEKLFF
TRBJ1-2,16,TRBV6-1,CASSEMTGTFGYGYTF
TRBJ1-2,14,TRBV5-6,CASSLVDRERGYTF
TRBJ1-2,15,TRBV15,CATSQGGTGAYGYTF
TRBJ1-3,12,TRBV2,CASSAGPTAVYF
TRBJ2-1,16,TRBV5-4,CASSPVTISSYNEQFF
TRBJ2-1,13,TRBV5-1,CASSFLGHNEQFF